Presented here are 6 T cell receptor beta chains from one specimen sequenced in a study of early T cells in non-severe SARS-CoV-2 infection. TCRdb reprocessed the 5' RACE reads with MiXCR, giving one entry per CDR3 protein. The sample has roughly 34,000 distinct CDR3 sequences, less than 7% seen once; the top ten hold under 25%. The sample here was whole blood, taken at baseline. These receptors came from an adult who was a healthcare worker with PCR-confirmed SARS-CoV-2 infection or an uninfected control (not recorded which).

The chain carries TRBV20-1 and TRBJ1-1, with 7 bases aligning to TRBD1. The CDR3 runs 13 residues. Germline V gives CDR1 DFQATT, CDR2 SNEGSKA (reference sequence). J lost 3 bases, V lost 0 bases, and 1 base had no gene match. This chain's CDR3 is CSARDTGDTEAFF. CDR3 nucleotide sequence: TGCAGTGCTAGAGACACAGGGGACACTGAAGCTTTCTTT.

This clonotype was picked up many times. The CDR3 DNA sequence: TGTGCCAGCAACCTAGACGGGGAGAGGCCCCAGCATTTT. It codes for CASNLDGERPQHF. This chain joins TRBV12-3 or TRBV12-4 and TRBJ1-5; D not certain. V shed 7 bases and J shed 9 bases, with 16 bases lying between them. This CDR3 comprises 13 residues.

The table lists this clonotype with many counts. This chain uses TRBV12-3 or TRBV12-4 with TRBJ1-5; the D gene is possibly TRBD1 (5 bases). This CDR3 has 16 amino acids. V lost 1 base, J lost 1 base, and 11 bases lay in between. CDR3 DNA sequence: TGTGCCAGCAGTTTAGAAGGGACCTTAAGCAATCAGCCCCAGCATTTT. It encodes CASSLEGTLSNQPQHF.

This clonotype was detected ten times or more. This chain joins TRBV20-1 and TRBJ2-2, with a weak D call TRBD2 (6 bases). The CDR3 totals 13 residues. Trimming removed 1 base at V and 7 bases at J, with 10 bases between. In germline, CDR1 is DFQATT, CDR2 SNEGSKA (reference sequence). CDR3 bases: TGCAGTGCTAGAGTTGGGGGGAACGGGGAGCTGTTTTTT. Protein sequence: CSARVGGNGELFF.

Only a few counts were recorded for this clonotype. The CDR3 bases are TGCGCCAGCAGCTTGGCAGGACTAGCGGGAGGCAATGAGCAGTTCTTC. Translation: CASSLAGLAGGNEQFF. The chain couples TRBV5-1 to TRBJ2-1; 14 bases line up with TRBD2. The CDR3 covers 16 residues. Germline V CDR1 and CDR2: SGHRS, YFSETQ. J was trimmed by 6 bases and V by 0 bases; bases with no gene match: 2.

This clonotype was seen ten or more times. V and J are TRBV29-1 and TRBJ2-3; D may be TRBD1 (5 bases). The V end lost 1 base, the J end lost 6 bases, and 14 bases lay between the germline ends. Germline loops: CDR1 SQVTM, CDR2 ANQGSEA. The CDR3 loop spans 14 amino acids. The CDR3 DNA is TGCAGCGTTGAAGCCCCCAGGGCTTCTGATACGCAGTATTTT. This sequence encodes CSVEAPRASDTQYF.